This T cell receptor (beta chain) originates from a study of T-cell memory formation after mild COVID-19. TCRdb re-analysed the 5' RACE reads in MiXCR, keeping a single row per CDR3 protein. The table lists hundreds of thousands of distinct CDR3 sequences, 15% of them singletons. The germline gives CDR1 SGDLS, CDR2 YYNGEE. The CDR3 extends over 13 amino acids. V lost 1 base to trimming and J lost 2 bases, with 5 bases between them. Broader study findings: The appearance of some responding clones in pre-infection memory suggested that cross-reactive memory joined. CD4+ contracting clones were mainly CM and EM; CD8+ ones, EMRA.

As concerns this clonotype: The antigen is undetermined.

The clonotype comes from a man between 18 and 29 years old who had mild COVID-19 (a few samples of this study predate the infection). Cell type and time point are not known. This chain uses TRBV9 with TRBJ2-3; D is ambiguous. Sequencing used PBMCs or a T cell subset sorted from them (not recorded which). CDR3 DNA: TGTGCCAGCAGCGTAAGATACACAGATACGCAGTATTTT. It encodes CASSVRYTDTQYF.